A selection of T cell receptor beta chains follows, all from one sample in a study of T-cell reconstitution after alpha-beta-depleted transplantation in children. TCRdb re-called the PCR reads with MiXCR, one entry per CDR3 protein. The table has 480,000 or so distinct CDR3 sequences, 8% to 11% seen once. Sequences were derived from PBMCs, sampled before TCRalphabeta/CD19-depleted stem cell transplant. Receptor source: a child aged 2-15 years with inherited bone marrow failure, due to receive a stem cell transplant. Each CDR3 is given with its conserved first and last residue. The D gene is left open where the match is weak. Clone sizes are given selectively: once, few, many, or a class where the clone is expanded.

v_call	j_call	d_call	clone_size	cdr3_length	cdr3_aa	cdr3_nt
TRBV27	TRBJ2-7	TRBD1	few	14	CASRTGGAFYEQYF	TGTGCCAGCCGGACAGGGGGCGCCTTCTACGAGCAGTACTTC
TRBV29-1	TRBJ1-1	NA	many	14	CSVEDRVENTEAFF	TGCAGCGTTGAAGATCGGGTGGAGAACACTGAAGCTTTCTTT
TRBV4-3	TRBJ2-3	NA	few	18	CASSQERSASERVDTQYF	TGCGCCAGCAGCCAAGAACGGTCGGCTAGCGAGCGGGTAGATACGCAGTATTTT
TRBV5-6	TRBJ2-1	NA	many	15	CASSLEPRRYNEQFF	TGTGCCAGCAGCTTGGAGCCTAGACGGTACAATGAGCAGTTCTTC
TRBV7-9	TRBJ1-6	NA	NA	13	CASSIEGTSPLHF	TGTGCCAGCAGCATAGAAGGGACTTCACCCCTCCACTTT
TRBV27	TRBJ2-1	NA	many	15	CASSLGGFTYNEQFF	TGTGCCAGCAGTTTGGGCGGGTTTACCTACAATGAGCAGTTCTTC
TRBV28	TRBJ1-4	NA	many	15	CASSPGSNSWEKLFF	TGTGCCAGCAGCCCGGGATCTAACTCTTGGGAAAAACTGTTTTTT
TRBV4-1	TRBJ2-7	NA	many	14	CASSGHKAAYEQYF	TGCGCCAGCAGCGGACACAAGGCCGCCTACGAGCAGTACTTC
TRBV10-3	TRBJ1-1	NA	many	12	CAISPDNTEAFF	TGTGCCATCAGCCCCGATAACACTGAAGCTTTCTTT
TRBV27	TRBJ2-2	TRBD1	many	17	CASSYRGSWTPTGELFF	TGTGCCAGCAGTTACAGGGGTTCCTGGACTCCCACCGGGGAGCTGTTTTTT
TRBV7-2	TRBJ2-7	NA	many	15	CASSLGAGPDYEQYF	TGTGCCAGCAGCTTAGGCGCAGGACCTGACTACGAGCAGTACTTC
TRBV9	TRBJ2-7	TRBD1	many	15	CASRARGQGVDEQYF	TGTGCCAGCAGAGCGAGAGGACAGGGAGTCGACGAGCAGTACTTC
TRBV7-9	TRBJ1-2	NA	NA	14	CASSLVFPRGGYTF	TGTGCCAGCAGCTTAGTTTTTCCGAGGGGCGGCTACACCTTC
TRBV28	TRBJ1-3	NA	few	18	CASSTPEGRAPSGNTIYF	TGTGCCAGCAGCACTCCGGAGGGAAGGGCTCCTTCTGGAAACACCATATATTTT
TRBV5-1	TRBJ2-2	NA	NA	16	CASSLGDRGDTGELFF	TGCGCCAGCAGCTTGGGGGACCGCGGAGACACCGGGGAGCTGTTTTTT
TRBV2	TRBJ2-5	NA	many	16	CASSEAKLGGGETQYF	TGTGCCAGCAGTGAAGCGAAGTTGGGGGGAGGAGAGACCCAGTACTTC
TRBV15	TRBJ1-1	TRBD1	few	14	CATSSGTGVEEAFF	TGTGCCACCAGCAGCGGGACAGGGGTAGAGGAAGCTTTCTTT
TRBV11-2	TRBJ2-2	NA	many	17	CASSLDRGGPNTGELFF	TGTGCCAGCAGCTTAGATCGTGGCGGGCCGAACACCGGGGAGCTGTTTTTT
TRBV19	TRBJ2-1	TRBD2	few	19	CASSIGGGLTSGYYNEQFF	TGTGCCAGTAGTATAGGAGGAGGCTTAACTAGCGGATACTACAATGAGCAGTTCTTC
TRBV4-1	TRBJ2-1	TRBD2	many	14	CASSVGLADNEQFF	TGCGCCAGCAGCGTGGGACTAGCGGACAATGAGCAGTTCTTC
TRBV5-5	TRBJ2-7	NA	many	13	CASSFRVPYEQYF	TGTGCCAGCAGCTTCAGGGTGCCCTACGAGCAGTACTTC
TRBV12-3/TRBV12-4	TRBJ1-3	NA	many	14	CASSYSVGADTIYF	TGTGCCAGCAGCTACAGTGTGGGGGCTGACACCATATATTTT
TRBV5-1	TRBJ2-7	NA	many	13	CASSREGAREQYF	TGCGCCAGCAGCAGAGAAGGGGCCCGCGAGCAGTACTTC
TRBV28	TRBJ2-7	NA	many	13	CASSTSYSYEQYF	TGTGCCAGCAGTACCAGTTATTCCTACGAGCAGTACTTC
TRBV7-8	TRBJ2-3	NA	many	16	CASSLSLFRATDTQYF	TGTGCCAGCAGCTTATCCCTTTTCCGGGCCACAGATACGCAGTATTTT
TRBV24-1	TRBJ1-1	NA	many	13	CATSDLWAGKTFF	TGTGCCACCAGTGATTTGTGGGCAGGGAAAACTTTCTTT
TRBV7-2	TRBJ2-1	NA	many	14	CASSRDRTTNEQFF	TGTGCCAGCAGCCGGGACCGAACAACCAATGAGCAGTTCTTC
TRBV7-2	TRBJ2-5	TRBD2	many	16	CASSFASGRYQETQYF	TGTGCCAGCAGCTTTGCTAGCGGGAGGTATCAAGAGACCCAGTACTTC
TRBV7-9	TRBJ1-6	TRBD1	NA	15	CASSFGQGASSPLHF	TGTGCCAGCAGCTTCGGACAGGGGGCCTCTTCACCCCTCCACTTT
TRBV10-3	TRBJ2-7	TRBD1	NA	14	CAISGGQGPWEQYF	TGTGCCATCAGTGGGGGACAGGGGCCTTGGGAGCAGTACTTC
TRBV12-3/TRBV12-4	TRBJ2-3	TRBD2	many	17	CASSLIGASGKTDTQYF	TGTGCCAGCAGTTTAATTGGGGCTAGCGGAAAAACAGATACGCAGTATTTT
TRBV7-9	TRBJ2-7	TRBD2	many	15	CASSLVAGGSDEQYF	TGTGCCAGCAGCTTAGTTGCCGGCGGGAGCGACGAGCAGTACTTC
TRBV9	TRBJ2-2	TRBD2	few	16	CASSASGSLPTGELFF	TGTGCCAGCAGCGCCAGCGGGAGTCTCCCCACCGGGGAGCTGTTTTTT
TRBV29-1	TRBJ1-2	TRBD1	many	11	CSGGTAYGYTF	TGCAGCGGCGGGACAGCCTATGGCTACACCTTC
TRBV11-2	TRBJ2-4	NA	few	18	CASSLALVAVSPKNIQYF	TGTGCCAGCAGCTTAGCTCTGGTTGCGGTTTCCCCCAAAAACATTCAGTACTTC
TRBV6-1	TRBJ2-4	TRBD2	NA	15	CASKSEGGPGHIQYF	TGTGCCAGCAAATCGGAGGGAGGGCCGGGGCACATTCAGTACTTC
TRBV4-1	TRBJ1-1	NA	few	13	CASSQVWRTEAFF	TGCGCCAGCAGCCAAGTTTGGAGGACTGAAGCTTTCTTT